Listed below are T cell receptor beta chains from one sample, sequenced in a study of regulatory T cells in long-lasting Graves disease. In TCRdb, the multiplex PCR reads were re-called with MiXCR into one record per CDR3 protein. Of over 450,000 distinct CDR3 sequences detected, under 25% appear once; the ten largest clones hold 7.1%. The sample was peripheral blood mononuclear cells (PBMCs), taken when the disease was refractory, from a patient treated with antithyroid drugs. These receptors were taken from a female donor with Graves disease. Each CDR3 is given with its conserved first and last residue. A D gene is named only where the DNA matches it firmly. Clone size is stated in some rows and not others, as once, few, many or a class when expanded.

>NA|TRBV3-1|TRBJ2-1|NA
TGTGCCACCCAAACTTCGACAGTCCACTCCTACAATGAGCAGTTCTTC
CATQTSTVHSYNEQFF
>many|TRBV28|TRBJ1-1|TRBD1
TGTGCCAGCAGGAGCGGACAGGATGGTGAAGCTTTCTTT
CASRSGQDGEAFF
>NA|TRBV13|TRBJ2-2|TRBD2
TGTGCCAGCAGCTTATACTCTAGCGGGAGATACACCGGGGAGCTGTTTTTT
CASSLYSSGRYTGELFF
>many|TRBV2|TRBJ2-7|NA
TGTGCCAGCAGTACCGGGCCGCCTTATGCCTACGAGCAGTACTTC
CASSTGPPYAYEQYF
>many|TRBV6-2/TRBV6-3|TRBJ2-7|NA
TGTGCCAGCAGTTACTCGTGGGCTCCCTCCTACGAGCAGTACTTC
CASSYSWAPSYEQYF
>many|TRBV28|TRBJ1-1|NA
TGTGCCAGCAGTCCTGGGGACCCCGCAGTAGCTTTCTTT
CASSPGDPAVAFF
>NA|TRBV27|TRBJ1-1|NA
TGTGCCAGCAGTTGGATGAGAGCAACTGAAGCTTTCTTT
CASSWMRATEAFF
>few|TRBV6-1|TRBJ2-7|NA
TGTGCCAGCACGAACTTTCCATCCTACGAGCAGTACTTC
CASTNFPSYEQYF
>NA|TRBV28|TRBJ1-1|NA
TGTGCCAGCAGTCCGGGACGGATAAACACTGAAGCTTTCTTT
CASSPGRINTEAFF
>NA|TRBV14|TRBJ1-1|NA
TGTGCCAGCAGCCAAGTTATGGGGGGAAACACTGAAGCTTTCTTT
CASSQVMGGNTEAFF
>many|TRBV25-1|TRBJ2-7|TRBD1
TGTGCCAGCAGTGTAGCCCCCGGGACAGACCGGGACGACGAGCAGTACTTC
CASSVAPGTDRDDEQYF
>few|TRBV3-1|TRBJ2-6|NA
TGTGCCAGCAGCCAAGATGGGGCAGGGGACGGCGTCCTGACTTTC
CASSQDGAGDGVLTF
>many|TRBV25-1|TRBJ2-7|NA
TGTGCCAGCAGTGGATCATGGGACTTCACCTCCTACGAGCAGTACTTC
CASSGSWDFTSYEQYF
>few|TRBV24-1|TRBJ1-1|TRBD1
TGTGCCACCAGTGATTCGGGGACAGGGTTTGAAGCTTTCTTT
CATSDSGTGFEAFF
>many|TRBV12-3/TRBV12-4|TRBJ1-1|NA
TGTGCCAGCAGCCTCATCGAGGACACTGAAGCTTTCTTT
CASSLIEDTEAFF
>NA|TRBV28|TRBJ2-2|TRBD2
TGTGCCACGAAGACTAGCATCTCAACCGGGGAGCTGTTTTTT
CATKTSISTGELFF
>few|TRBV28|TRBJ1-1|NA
TGTGCCAGCAGTCCTGGGATTCCGACTGAAGCTTTCTTT
CASSPGIPTEAFF
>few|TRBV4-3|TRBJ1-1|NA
TGCGCCAGCAGCCAAGCGAGGGCAGGGGTTCCTGAAGCTTTCTTT
CASSQARAGVPEAFF
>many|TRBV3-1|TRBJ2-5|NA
TGTGCCAGCAGCCAAGCGGTCAAGGAGACCCAGTACTTC
CASSQAVKETQYF
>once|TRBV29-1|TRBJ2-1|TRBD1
TGCAGCGGCCTAAGCCCCTTCGGGACAGGGTCTAGGGATGAGCAGTTCTTC
CSGLSPFGTGSRDEQFF
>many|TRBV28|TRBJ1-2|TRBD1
TGTGCCAGCAGTGGACTACAGGGGATCTATGGCTACACCTTC
CASSGLQGIYGYTF
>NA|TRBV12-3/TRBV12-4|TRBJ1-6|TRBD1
TGTGCCAGCAGTCTAACCAACAGGGGGCTACTAGGCTCCTATAATTCACCCCTCCACTTT
CASSLTNRGLLGSYNSPLHF
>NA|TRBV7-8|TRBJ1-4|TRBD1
TGTGCCAGCAGCTCCAGGACAGGGTTTGAAAAACTGTTTTTT
CASSSRTGFEKLFF
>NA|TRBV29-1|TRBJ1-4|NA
TGCAGCGTTCGCGACGGTGCAACTAATGAAAAACTGTTTTTT
CSVRDGATNEKLFF
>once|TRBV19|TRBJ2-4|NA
TGTGCCAGTAAGGTCGGGGTGGAAAACATTCAGTACTTC
CASKVGVENIQYF
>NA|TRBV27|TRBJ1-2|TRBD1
TGTGCCAGCAGTTTATCTCCCGGGACAGGGTCTGGCTACACCTTC
CASSLSPGTGSGYTF
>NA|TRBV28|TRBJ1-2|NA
TGTGCCAGCCAGGACACCCGCTATGGCTACACCTTC
CASQDTRYGYTF
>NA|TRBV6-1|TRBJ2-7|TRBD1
TGTGCCAGCAGGGACGACCCGGGACAGCCAATTTCCTACGAGCAGTACTTC
CASRDDPGQPISYEQYF
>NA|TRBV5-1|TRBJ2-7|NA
TGCGCCAGCAGCTCCTTTTATTCCTACGAGCAGTACTTC
CASSSFYSYEQYF
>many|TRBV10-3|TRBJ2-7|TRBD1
TGTGCCATCAGTGGGGACAGGGACGAGCAGTACTTC
CAISGDRDEQYF
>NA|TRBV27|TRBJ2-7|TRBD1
TGTGCCAGCAGTTTTCGATCAGGGGGCTCCTACGAGCAGTACTTC
CASSFRSGGSYEQYF
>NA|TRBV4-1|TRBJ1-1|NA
TGCGCCAGCAGCCAAGACGTGGGCGGAATGGCTGAAGCTTTCTTT
CASSQDVGGMAEAFF
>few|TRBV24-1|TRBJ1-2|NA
TGTGCCACCAGTGAGGCCGGGCCCAGCTATGGCTACACCTTC
CATSEAGPSYGYTF
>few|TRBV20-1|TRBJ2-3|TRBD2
TGCAGTGCTAGAGATGGAGGACTAGCGGGGACTAATACGCAGTATTTT
CSARDGGLAGTNTQYF
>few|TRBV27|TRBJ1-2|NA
TGTGCCAGCAGGATCTATGGCTACACCTTC
CASRIYGYTF
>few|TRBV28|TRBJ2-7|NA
TGTGCCAGCAGTTGGGGGAGAAACGAGCAGTACTTC
CASSWGRNEQYF
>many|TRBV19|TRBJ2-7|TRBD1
TGTGCCAGTAGGACCAGGGACAGACCCTACGAGCAGTACTTC
CASRTRDRPYEQYF
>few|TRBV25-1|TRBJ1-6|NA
TGTGCCAGCAGATCTTTGGGGATTAATTCACCCCTCCACTTT
CASRSLGINSPLHF
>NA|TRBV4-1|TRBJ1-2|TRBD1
TGCGCCAGCAGCCAACGGACAGGAGGAAACTATGGCTACACCTTC
CASSQRTGGNYGYTF
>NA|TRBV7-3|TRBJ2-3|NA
TGTGCCAGCAGCTTGTTCGTCCCAGATACGCAGTATTTT
CASSLFVPDTQYF
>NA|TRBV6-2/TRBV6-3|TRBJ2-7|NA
TGTGCCAGCAGTTACTCCCACGGCCCCTACAAGCAGTACTTC
CASSYSHGPYKQYF
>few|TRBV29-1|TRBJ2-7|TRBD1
TGCAGCACGGGACAGAACTCCTACGAGCAGTACTTC
CSTGQNSYEQYF
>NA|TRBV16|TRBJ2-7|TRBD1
TGTGCCAGCAGCCAAACGGGGCTGACAGGGGGTTCCTACGAGCAGTACTTC
CASSQTGLTGGSYEQYF
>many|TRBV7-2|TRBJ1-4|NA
TGTGCCAGCAGCTTAGCACCACAGGAAAAACTGTTTTTT
CASSLAPQEKLFF
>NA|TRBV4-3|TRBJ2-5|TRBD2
TGCGCCAGCAGCCAAGAGTGGACTAGCGGGAGGAGTTACCAAGAGACCCAGTACTTC
CASSQEWTSGRSYQETQYF
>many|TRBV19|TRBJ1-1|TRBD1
TGTGCCAGTAGCACGGGGACAGGGATCGGGCTGAACACTGAAGCTTTCTTT
CASSTGTGIGLNTEAFF
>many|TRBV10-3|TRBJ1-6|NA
TGTGCCATCAGTGCAGGACTCAATTCACCCCTCCACTTT
CAISAGLNSPLHF
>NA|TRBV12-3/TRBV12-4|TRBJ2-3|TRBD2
TGTGCCAGCAGTTTATGGGCTAGCGGGGATATCACAGATACGCAGTATTTT
CASSLWASGDITDTQYF
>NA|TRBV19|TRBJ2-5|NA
TGTGCCAGTAGTCATAACCCCAAAGAGACCCAGTACTTC
CASSHNPKETQYF
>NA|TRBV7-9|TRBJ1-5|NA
TGTGCCAGCAGCAGTCGGGACGGAGATAGCAATCAGCCCCAGCATTTT
CASSSRDGDSNQPQHF
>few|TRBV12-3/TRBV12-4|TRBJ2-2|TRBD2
TGTGCCAGCAGTAGCGGGAGGGTCGTTGGGGAGCTGTTTTTT
CASSSGRVVGELFF
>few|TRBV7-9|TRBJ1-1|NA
TGTGCCAGCAGCTTATCCGGGGCTGAAGCTTTCTTT
CASSLSGAEAFF
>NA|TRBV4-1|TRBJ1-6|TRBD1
TGCGCCAGCAGCCAACCGGGACAGGGCTCCTATAATTCACCCCTCCACTTT
CASSQPGQGSYNSPLHF
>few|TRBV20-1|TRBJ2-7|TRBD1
TGCAGTGCTTCTCCGGGACAGGGTCCCAACGAGCAGTACTTC
CSASPGQGPNEQYF
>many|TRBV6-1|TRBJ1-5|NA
TGTGCCAGCCGTCCCTCAGGGTCCTCTCAGCATTTT
CASRPSGSSQHF
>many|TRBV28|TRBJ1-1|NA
TGTGCCAGCAGTTTACCGGGCACTGAAGCTTTCTTT
CASSLPGTEAFF
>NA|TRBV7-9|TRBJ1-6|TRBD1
TGTGCCAGCAGCTTAGAGGCAGGGGGAGATTCACCCCTCCACTTT
CASSLEAGGDSPLHF
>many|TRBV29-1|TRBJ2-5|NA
TGCAGCGTTCTCGGGAACCGCTGGGTTCAGGAGACCCAGTACTTC
CSVLGNRWVQETQYF
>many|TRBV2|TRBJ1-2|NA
TGTGCCAGCAGTTGGGGGCACGGCTATGGCTACACCTTC
CASSWGHGYGYTF
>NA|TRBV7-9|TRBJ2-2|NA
TGTGCCAGCAGCTACCCCGGGATGACCAACACCGGGGAGCTGTTTTTT
CASSYPGMTNTGELFF